The clone carrying this T cell receptor beta chain occurred once. Its antigen is currently unknown. Sequenced by immunoSEQ multiplex PCR; TCRdb stores in-frame clones only, minus some. This sample has some 59,000 clones, with 89% found just once. The data were obtained in a study of a mutant IDH1 vaccine in newly diagnosed glioma. Turning to the study itself: Former treatment meant radiotherapy, temozolomide, or both; the majority had gotten both.

Study results and limitations: Alterations occurring in top peripheral T cell clonotypes seemed unrelated to pseudoprogression.

Trimming took 5 bases from V and 5 from J; bases not matched to a gene: 14. The CDR3 spans 16 residues. Germline CDR1 reads MNHEY; CDR2 reads SMNVEV (reference sequence). The time point is: week 11, during vaccination. Doses of 300 ug of mutant IDH1 20-mer peptide were given with topical imiquimod. The chain has TRBV27 and TRBJ2-5; TRBD1 aligns across 7 bases. The sequence was collected from a man aged 35-49 years with glioma. The sequencing used PBMCs, collected from a glioma patient whose treatment included an IDH1 peptide vaccine. The CDR3, as DNA: TGTGCCAGCAGTCCTAAGGGACAGACCGGGCGGGAGACCCAGTACTTC. Its protein product is CASSPKGQTGRETQYF.